These 28 T cell receptor beta chains came from one sample sequenced in a study of blood T cells in healthy people across ages. It was with a sample-barcoded 5' primer and a J-beta primer mix that a second PCR of roughly 7 to 12 cycles was run. Via MiXCR, TCRdb re-called the 5' RACE reads, giving one row per CDR3 protein. Of more than 500,000 distinct CDR3 sequences listed, over 25% are singletons. The same data also contributed to another study, on T cells of mothers and their children.

The specimen sequenced was blood. The receptors shown here come from a boy younger than 10 in good health.

This clonotype was seen a handful of times. The J gene is TRBJ2-2, the V gene TRBV27, with 7 bases that match TRBD2. The trim removed 8 bases at V and 2 bases at J, leaving 11 bases unmatched. The CDR3 sequence is 16 residues long. CDR1 is MNHEY, CDR2 SMNVEV, per germline (reference sequence). CDR3 protein: CASGVPAGVNTGELFF. The CDR3 region has the DNA TGTGCCAGCGGGGTGCCTGCGGGGGTTAACACCGGGGAGCTGTTTTTT.

This clonotype was seen a few times. The CDR3 nucleotides read TGTGCCAGTACTCTGGGGGACAGGGGTTTAGGCACTGAAGCTTTCTTT. Encoded protein: CASTLGDRGLGTEAFF. V usage is TRBV19 and J usage is TRBJ1-1; TRBD1 matches at 10 bases. The CDR3 loop spans 16 amino acids. CDR1 is LNHDA, CDR2 SQIVND, per germline (reference sequence). After removal of 7 bases from V and 4 bases from J, the junction contained 12 bases not matched to a gene.

The sample holds a few counts of this clonotype. The chain employs TRBV20-1 and TRBJ1-1; perhaps TRBD1 as D (5 bases). Between the trimmed V and J ends, which lost 0 bases and 4 bases, there was a span of 9 bases. From germline, CDR1 is DFQATT and CDR2 SNEGSKA (reference sequence). CDR3 length equals 13 residues. The CDR3 region has the DNA TGCAGTGCTAGAGATTACAGGAGCACTGAAGCTTTCTTT. This sequence encodes CSARDYRSTEAFF.

The chain combines TRBV5-6 with TRBJ2-3, with 7 bases lining up with TRBD2. The length of the CDR3 is 13 residues. The germline V gene encodes CDR1 SGHDT and CDR2 YYEEEE. The CDR3 spells CVTSGALADTQYF. The CDR3 bases are TGTGTCACGAGCGGGGCCCTCGCAGATACGCAGTATTTT.

This chain uses TRBV18 with TRBJ2-1, with 7 bases fitting TRBD1. The CDR3 length is 14 residues. V shed 6 bases and J 5 bases; nucleotides not matched to a gene: 7. Per the germline V gene, CDR1 is KGHSH and CDR2 is LQKENI. This CDR3 reads CASSLRQGNNEQFF. CDR3 nucleotide sequence: TGTGCCAGCTCCCTCCGACAGGGAAACAATGAGCAGTTCTTC.

This clonotype has just a few counts. This chain joins TRBV25-1 and TRBJ2-2; TRBD1 or TRBD2 may be the D gene (6 bases each). Between the trimmed V and J ends, which lost 8 bases and 4 bases, there was a span of 17 bases. The CDR3 consists of 15 residues. Germline V gives CDR1 MGHDK, CDR2 SYGVNS. CDR3 residues: CASGGGPVLTGELFF. DNA of the CDR3: TGTGCCAGCGGAGGGGGGCCGGTTCTCACCGGGGAGCTGTTTTTT.

This clonotype has only a few counts. This rearrangement joins TRBV24-1 to TRBJ1-4; tentative D call: TRBD1 (5 bases). With 5 bases removed from V and 8 bases from J, the gap between germline ends came to 11 bases. The CDR3 spans 13 residues. Germline CDR1 reads KGHDR; CDR2 reads SFDVKD. CDR3 protein: CATSGGPGEKLFF. The CDR3 DNA is TGTGCCACCAGTGGGGGACCGGGGGAAAAACTGTTTTTT.

This clonotype was seen a handful of times. The V call is TRBV7-9, the J call TRBJ2-7, with D perhaps TRBD2 (6 bases). The J call may not be correct, given that the DNA end is closer to TRBJ2-1. The CDR3 runs 16 residues. The germline V gene encodes CDR1 SEHNR and CDR2 FQNEAQ (reference sequence). Here the CDR3 reads CASSLGGLLSTDEQFF. As DNA, the CDR3 is TGTGCCAGCAGCTTAGGGGGACTCCTGTCTACGGATGAGCAGTTCTTC.

The chain carries TRBV5-1 and TRBJ2-5; 8 nucleotides align to TRBD1. This CDR3 contains 19 residues. The germline gives CDR1 SGHRS, CDR2 YFSETQ. J was trimmed by 4 bases and V by 7 bases; bases with no gene match: 24. CDR3 amino acids: CASRPETRTGTGVGETQYF. The CDR3 DNA follows: TGCGCCAGCCGCCCGGAGACCCGAACCGGGACAGGTGTCGGAGAGACCCAGTACTTC.

This rearrangement joins TRBV20-1 to TRBJ2-7; tentatively, D is TRBD1 (6 bases). Germline V lookup: CDR1 DFQATT, CDR2 SNEGSKA (reference sequence). This CDR3 contains 14 residues. Trimming removed 3 bases at V and 0 bases at J, with 12 bases between. The CDR3 bases are TGCAGTGCTAGTTACAGGGATAGCTCCTACGAGCAGTACTTC. This encodes CSASYRDSSYEQYF.

This clonotype came up many times. J is TRBJ2-5 and V is TRBV6-1; D is perhaps TRBD1 (6 bases). The CDR3 spans 15 residues. Trimming stripped 1 base from V and 5 bases from J, with 14 bases between. CDR1 and CDR2 from the germline V gene are MNHNS and SASEGT. In DNA, the CDR3 is TGTGCCAGCAGTGAAGGGGGGCAGGGCGGTGAGACCCAGTACTTC. Its protein is CASSEGGQGGETQYF.

CDR3: CASSVRYSIAGGLVYEQFF. Here the CDR3 DNA reads TGTGCCAGCAGCGTAAGGTATTCAATAGCGGGAGGGCTCGTCTATGAGCAGTTCTTC. The chain links TRBV9 to TRBJ2-1, with 11 bases matching TRBD2. The CDR3 has 19 amino acids. Germline V lookup: CDR1 SGDLS, CDR2 YYNGEE. V lost 1 base, J lost 8 bases, and 17 bases stayed unmatched.

A few counts support this clonotype. CDR3 amino acids: CSVEPGPEAFF. For the CDR3, the DNA is TGCAGCGTTGAGCCCGGGCCTGAAGCTTTCTTT. J is TRBJ1-1 and V is TRBV29-1; D unresolved. Per germline, CDR1 SQVTM and CDR2 ANQGSEA. V gave up 3 bases and J gave up 6 bases, with 8 bases separating them. The CDR3 totals 11 residues.

This clonotype came up a few times. The chain combines TRBV10-3 with TRBJ1-1; perhaps TRBD1 as D (5 bases). Germline V lookup: CDR1 ENHRY, CDR2 SYGVKD. Trimming took off 3 bases at V and 1 base at J, with 12 bases between the two ends. The CDR3 covers 15 residues. The CDR3 reads CAISDPPTANTEAFF. The CDR3 coding sequence is TGTGCCATCAGTGACCCCCCGACAGCGAACACTGAAGCTTTCTTT.

This clonotype occurred many times. V and J are TRBV7-2 and TRBJ1-4; maybe TRBD1 (5 bases). Trimming removed 5 bases at V and 4 bases at J, with 14 bases between. CDR1 is SGHTA, CDR2 FQGNSA, per germline. The CDR3 extends over 15 amino acids. The CDR3 nucleotides read TGTGCCAGCAGCCTCGGCGGGGGAGATAATGAAAAACTGTTTTTT. Its protein product is CASSLGGGDNEKLFF.

The rearrangement uses TRBV6-2 or TRBV6-3 and TRBJ2-5; D is possibly TRBD1 or TRBD2 (5 bases each). This CDR3 is 14 amino acids long. Germline CDR1 and CDR2: MNHEY and SVGEGT. The V end lost 5 bases, the J end lost 7 bases, and 17 bases lay between the germline ends. CDR3: CASSRPGLGPTQYF. The CDR3 DNA sequence: TGTGCCAGCAGTCGCCCAGGACTGGGACCGACCCAGTACTTC.

The rearrangement links TRBV5-6 to TRBJ2-5, with D perhaps being TRBD1 or TRBD2 (5 bases each). Trimming pared 2 bases from V and 0 bases from J, leaving 17 bases between. The CDR3 runs to 17 residues. Per germline, CDR1 SGHDT and CDR2 YYEEEE. The CDR3 spells CASSFVGGTPHQETQYF. CDR3 sequence (DNA): TGTGCCAGCAGCTTCGTAGGTGGGACGCCCCACCAAGAGACCCAGTACTTC.

CDR3 region: CASSPQGSETQYF. Written as DNA, the CDR3 is TGTGCCAGCTCACCACAGGGGAGCGAGACCCAGTACTTC. V gene TRBV18 combines with J gene TRBJ2-5; D is possibly TRBD1 or TRBD2 (5 bases each). Germline V gives CDR1 KGHSH, CDR2 LQKENI. V gave up 1 base and J gave up 5 bases, with 8 bases separating them. The CDR3 contains 13 residues.

The V gene is TRBV10-3, the J gene TRBJ2-5, with D perhaps matching TRBD1 or TRBD2 (5 bases each). Germline CDR1 reads ENHRY; CDR2 reads SYGVKD. This CDR3 spans 14 amino acids. Trimming shortened V by 9 bases and J by 2 bases, and 16 bases separated the two germline ends. CDR3 nucleotides: TGTGCCATAAACCCCGGGACGGGACAAGAGACCCAGTACTTC. It is translated as CAINPGTGQETQYF.

The V gene is TRBV30, the J gene TRBJ1-5, with D tentatively TRBD1 (6 bases). The germline gives CDR1 GTSNPN, CDR2 SVGIG (reference sequence). V was shortened by 0 bases and J by 2 bases, with 8 bases between the two germline ends. The CDR3 has 14 residues. The CDR3 nucleotides read TGTGCCTGGAGTGTGGCAGGGGGCAATCAGCCCCAGCATTTT. Its protein is CAWSVAGGNQPQHF.

The sample holds a few counts of this clonotype. The J gene is TRBJ2-5, the V gene TRBV6-5; D possibly uses TRBD1 or TRBD2 (5 bases each). The V gene's germline CDR1 is MNHEY and CDR2 SVGAGI. The CDR3 runs to 12 residues. V was pared by 11 bases and J by 0 bases, with 10 bases between. The CDR3 sequence is CALGRNQETQYF. As DNA, the CDR3 is TGTGCCCTGGGACGGAACCAAGAGACCCAGTACTTC.

The chain carries TRBV21-1 and TRBJ2-2; the table assigns TRBD1, which was not confirmed against the DNA. TRBV21-1 has pseudogene status. The length of the CDR3 is 17 residues. The CDR3 spells CASSKAGGQVNTGELFF. CDR3 in DNA: TGTGCCAGCAGCAAAGCAGGGGGACAGGTGAACACCGGGGAGCTGTTTTTT.

This clonotype showed up many times. This chain connects TRBV7-6 to TRBJ2-1; no clear D gene. Deletions cut 1 base from V and 0 bases from J, with 7 bases between. The CDR3 spans 15 residues. In germline, CDR1 is SGHVS, CDR2 FNYEAQ. CDR3 in amino acids: CASSLEVSSYNEQFF. The CDR3 DNA sequence: TGTGCCAGCAGCTTAGAGGTTAGCTCCTACAATGAGCAGTTCTTC.

The V and J genes are TRBV29-1 and TRBJ1-4; no reliable D call. Germline V gene lookup returns CDR1 SQVTM and CDR2 ANQGSEA. The CDR3 runs 12 residues. Trimming shortened V by 5 bases and J by 7 bases, and 11 bases separated the two germline ends. CDR3 bases: TGCAGCGTTCCGGACGAGGGTGAAAAACTGTTTTTT. Residues: CSVPDEGEKLFF. The variable domain in full, with the rest retrieved from reference TRBV29-1 and TRBJ1-4, is SAVISQKPSRDICQRGTSLTIQCQVDSQVTMMFWYRQQPGQSLTLIATANQGSEATYESGFVIDKFPISRPNLTFSTLTVSNMSPEDSSIYLCSVPDEGEKLFFGSGTQLSVL.

A few counts support this clonotype. In DNA, the CDR3 is TGTGCCAGCAGCTTGTCCAGAAACACCGGGGAGCTGTTTTTT. Residues: CASSLSRNTGELFF. The chain has TRBV5-5 and TRBJ2-2, with D hard to call. The ends were cut back, 1 base at V and 2 bases at J, with 6 bases in the middle. The V gene's germline CDR1 is SGHKS and CDR2 YYEKEE (reference sequence). CDR3 length: 14 amino acids.

This rearrangement joins TRBV12-3 or TRBV12-4 to TRBJ2-5, with D possibly TRBD2 on 6 matching bases. The germline V and J ends were trimmed by 4 bases and 2 bases, with 8 bases remaining between them. The CDR3 length is 13 residues. This CDR3 reads CASSWDFQETQYF. The CDR3 nucleotides are TGTGCCAGCAGTTGGGACTTTCAAGAGACCCAGTACTTC.

This clonotype was observed a few times. V usage is TRBV5-1 and J usage is TRBJ2-5, with no clear D. This CDR3 comprises 16 residues. Trimming left V 0 bases short and J 4 bases short, with 16 bases between. CDR1 is SGHRS, CDR2 YFSETQ, per germline. The CDR3 spells CASSLAGRSPTETQYF. CDR3 sequence (DNA): TGCGCCAGCAGCTTGGCCGGGCGCAGCCCTACAGAGACCCAGTACTTC. The full variable domain, in which reference TRBV5-1 and TRBJ2-5 provide the parts outside the CDR3, is KAGVTQTPRYLIKTRGQQVTLSCSPISGHRSVSWYQQTPGQGLQFLFEYFSETQRNKGNFPGRFSGRQFSNSRSEMNVSTLELGDSALYLCASSLAGRSPTETQYFGPGTRLLVL.

This clonotype was seen many times. The gene calls are TRBV27 and TRBJ2-3, with unresolved D. Germline-derived CDR1 and CDR2 are MNHEY and SMNVEV (reference sequence). The V and J ends lost 5 bases and 7 bases respectively, with 7 bases between them. The CDR3 loop spans 11 amino acids. Here the CDR3 reads CASSAAYTQYF. DNA of the CDR3: TGTGCCAGCAGTGCCGCGTATACGCAGTATTTT.